This T cell receptor beta chain appears in the sequencing data of a study of CD8+ T cells in alopecia areata. Study conclusions and caveats: Besides other cells, scalp samples also yield sequences of resident alphabeta T cells from normal skin.

PBMCs provided sorted CD4+ and CD8+ T cells. Trimming left V 8 bases short and J 0 bases short, with 29 bases between. CDR1 is MNHEY and CDR2 is SMNVEV in the germline V gene (reference sequence). This CDR3 region has 20 residues. Notes on this clone: Its antigen is not known.

The sequencing template was cDNA reverse transcribed from extracted RNA. Profiled with immunoSEQ multiplex PCR; TCRdb holds only in-frame clones, not every one. The sample includes tens of thousands of clones, about three fifths of them seen just once. The starting material was CD8+ T cells sorted from blood, obtained at week 0. The sequence was obtained from a human donor with alopecia areata. The genes are TRBV27 and TRBJ2-1, with a possible D match to TRBD2 (6 bases). The CDR3 reads CASSTSPRSNTGVSYNEQFF. The CDR3 region has the DNA TGTGCCAGCTCCACTTCTCCCCGGTCAAACACGGGAGTCTCCTACAATGAGCAGTTCTTC.